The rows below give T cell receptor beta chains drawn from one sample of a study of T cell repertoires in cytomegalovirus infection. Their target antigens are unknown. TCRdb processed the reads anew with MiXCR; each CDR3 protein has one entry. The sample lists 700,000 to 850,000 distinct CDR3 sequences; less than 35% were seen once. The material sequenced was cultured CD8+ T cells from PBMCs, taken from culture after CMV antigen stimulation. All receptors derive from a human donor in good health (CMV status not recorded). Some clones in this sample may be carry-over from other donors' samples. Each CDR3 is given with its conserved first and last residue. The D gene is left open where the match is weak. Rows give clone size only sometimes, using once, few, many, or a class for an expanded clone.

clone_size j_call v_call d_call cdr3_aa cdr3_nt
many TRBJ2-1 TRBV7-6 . CASSLQGLNEQFF TGTGCCAGCAGCTTACAGGGGCTCAATGAGCAGTTCTTC
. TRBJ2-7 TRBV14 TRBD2 CASSQTGRDYEQYF TGTGCCAGCAGCCAGACTGGGAGGGACTACGAGCAGTACTTC
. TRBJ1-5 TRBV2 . CASSGLTTNQPQHF TGTGCCAGCAGTGGTTTGACGACCAATCAGCCCCAGCATTTT
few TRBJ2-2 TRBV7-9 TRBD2 CASSEGTTTQNTGELFF TGTGCCAGCAGCGAGGGGACTACTACTCAAAACACCGGGGAGCTGTTTTTT
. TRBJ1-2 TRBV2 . CASLGRPNYGYTF TGTGCCAGCTTAGGCCGACCGAACTATGGCTACACCTTC
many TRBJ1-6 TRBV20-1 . CSASGRLRTYNSPLHF TGCAGTGCTAGTGGGCGGCTGAGGACCTATAATTCACCCCTCCACTTT
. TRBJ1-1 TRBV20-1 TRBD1 CSAPDRGRVQAEAFF TGCAGTGCTCCCGACAGGGGGCGCGTCCAGGCTGAAGCTTTCTTT
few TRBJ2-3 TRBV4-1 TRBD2 CASSQESTGLASTDTQYF TGCGCCAGCAGCCAAGAATCCACCGGACTAGCATCCACAGATACGCAGTATTTT
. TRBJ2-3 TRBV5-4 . CASSLRREKGTDTQYF TGTGCCAGCAGCTTGAGAAGGGAGAAGGGCACAGATACGCAGTATTTT
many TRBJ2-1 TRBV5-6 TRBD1 CASSPRDRGDEQFF TGTGCCAGCAGCCCCCGGGACAGGGGCGATGAGCAGTTCTTC
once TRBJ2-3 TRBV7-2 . CASSLDSRDVDTQYF TGTGCCAGCAGCTTAGACAGCAGGGATGTAGATACGCAGTATTTT
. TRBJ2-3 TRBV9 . CASTQGGGFADTQYF TGTGCCAGCACCCAGGGAGGGGGCTTCGCAGATACGCAGTATTTT
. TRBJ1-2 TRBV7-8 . CASSPRGNPGSYGYTF TGTGCCAGCAGCCCCCGAGGCAACCCCGGCAGCTATGGCTACACCTTC